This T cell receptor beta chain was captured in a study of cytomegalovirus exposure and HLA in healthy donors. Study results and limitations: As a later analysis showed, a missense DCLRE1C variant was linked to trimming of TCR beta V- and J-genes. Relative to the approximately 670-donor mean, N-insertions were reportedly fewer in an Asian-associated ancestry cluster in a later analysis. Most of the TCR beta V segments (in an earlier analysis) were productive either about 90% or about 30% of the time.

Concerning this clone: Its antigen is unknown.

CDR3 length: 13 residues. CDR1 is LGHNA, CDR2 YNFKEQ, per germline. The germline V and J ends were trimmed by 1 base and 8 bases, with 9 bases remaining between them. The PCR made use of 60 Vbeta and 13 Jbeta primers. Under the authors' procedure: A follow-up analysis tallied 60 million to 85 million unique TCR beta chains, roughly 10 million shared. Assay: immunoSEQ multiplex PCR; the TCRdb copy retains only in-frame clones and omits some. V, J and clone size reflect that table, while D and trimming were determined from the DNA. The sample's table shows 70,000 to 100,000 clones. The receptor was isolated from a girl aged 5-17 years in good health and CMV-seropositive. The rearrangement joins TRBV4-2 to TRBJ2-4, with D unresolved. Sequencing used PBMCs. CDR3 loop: CASSQVGSHIQYF. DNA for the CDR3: TGTGCCAGCAGCCAAGTCGGTAGCCACATTCAGTACTTC.